One and the same sample provided the 10 T cell receptor beta chains below, sequenced in a study of T cells in Graves' hyperthyroidism and ophthalmopathy. There were TCR beta CDR3 regions amplified from RNA transcripts. First-round RT-PCR with HTBI primers amplified the TCR CDR3 region. TCRdb redid the calling of the multiplex PCR reads with MiXCR, one entry per CDR3 protein. The sample lists more than 350,000 distinct CDR3 sequences, roughly 15% occurring once. Sequencing was carried out using blood. The receptors stem from a woman aged 55-70 years with Graves' ophthalmopathy.

This clonotype was seen a few times. The chain combines TRBV5-1 with TRBJ2-1; 13 positions match TRBD2. The CDR3 extends over 18 amino acids. The J segment lost 0 bases and the V segment lost 4 bases, leaving 7 bases of the junction unmatched. The germline gives CDR1 SGHRS, CDR2 YFSETQ. The DNA of the CDR3 is TGCGCCAGCAGCCCAGACCGGACTAGCGGGAGCTCCTACAATGAGCAGTTCTTC. Its protein is CASSPDRTSGSSYNEQFF.

This clonotype was detected a few times. The genes are TRBV12-5 and TRBJ2-7; a possible D gene is TRBD1 (6 bases). This CDR3 has 19 amino acids. Trimming stripped 4 bases from V and 4 bases from J, with 29 bases between. The germline V gene has CDR1 LGHNT and CDR2 FRNRAP. The DNA of the CDR3 is TGTGCTAGTGGTTCGCCCGGCCCCCGGGACACAACAGGAGGTTACGAGCAGTACTTC. Its protein product is CASGSPGPRDTTGGYEQYF.

To note about this clonotype: One end of the junction does not line up with germline, which may come from a read error. The CDR3 loop is CVSSIQPPGLAGHEQYF. The CDR3 DNA is TGTGTCAGCAGTATCCAGCCCCCGGGACTAGCGGGACACGAGCAGTACTTC. The chain combines TRBV12-3 or TRBV12-4 with TRBJ2-7, with 13 bases matching TRBD2. The CDR3 loop spans 17 amino acids.

This clonotype was detected many times. This chain links TRBV20-1 with TRBJ2-1; 7 bases match TRBD2. Trimming took 8 bases from V and 5 from J; bases not matched to a gene: 15. There are 15 residues in the CDR3. Germline lookup yields CDR1 DFQATT and CDR2 SNEGSKA (reference sequence). CDR3 bases: TGCAGTCCAGACGTTTCCGGGACTATTGACAATGAGCAGTTCTTC. Protein: CSPDVSGTIDNEQFF.

This clonotype occurred a few times. The genes are TRBV7-8 and TRBJ1-4; weak D call: TRBD1 (5 bases). The CDR3 extends over 15 amino acids. Germline lookup yields CDR1 SGHVS and CDR2 FQNEAQ. Trimming took off 5 bases at V and 8 bases at J, with 18 bases between the two ends. Here the CDR3 DNA reads TGTGCCAGCAGCCCCGATGGTTGGGGCAGGGAAAAACTGTTTTTT. Translating it yields CASSPDGWGREKLFF.

This clonotype was picked up many times. The V call is TRBV19, the J call TRBJ1-5; 7 nucleotides align to TRBD1. The germline V gene has CDR1 LNHDA and CDR2 SQIVND (reference sequence). Trimming took 3 bases from V and 7 from J; bases not matched to a gene: 9. CDR3 length: 15 residues. For the CDR3, the DNA is TGTGCCAGTAGTATCGAGAAGGGGGCGGGACAGCCCCAGCATTTT. It translates to CASSIEKGAGQPQHF.

The chain uses TRBV5-1 and TRBJ2-3, with D tentatively TRBD1 or TRBD2 (5 bases each). Between the trimmed V and J ends, which lost 4 bases and 0 bases, there was a span of 15 bases. This CDR3 has 16 amino acids. CDR1 and CDR2 (germline): SGHRS, YFSETQ. The CDR3 region is CASSLGIRDSTDTQYF. CDR3 nucleotide sequence: TGCGCCAGCAGCCTGGGCATTAGGGACAGCACAGATACGCAGTATTTT.

This clonotype came up many times. V is TRBV7-2 and J is TRBJ2-5; D is uncertain. Germline CDR1 SGHTA, CDR2 FQGNSA. Trimming stripped 3 bases from V and 5 bases from J, with 4 bases between. The CDR3 is 11 amino acids. Here the CDR3 reads CASSFMETQYF. For the CDR3, the DNA is TGTGCCAGCAGCTTTATGGAGACCCAGTACTTC.

This clonotype was observed at least ten times. The chain uses TRBV20-1 and TRBJ2-5, with TRBD1 matching 7 bases. Germline V gene sequence: CDR1 DFQATT, CDR2 SNEGSKA (reference sequence). After removal of 6 bases from V and 5 bases from J, the junction contained 12 bases not matched to a gene. The CDR3 loop spans 14 amino acids. CDR3 residues: CSAPPMTGLETQYF. In nucleotides, the CDR3 is TGCAGTGCCCCACCCATGACAGGGTTGGAGACCCAGTACTTC.

This clonotype was found many times. This rearrangement joins TRBV28 to TRBJ2-5; 8 bases are shared with TRBD2. The CDR3 has 14 amino acids. The germline CDR1 and CDR2 sequences are MDHEN and SYDVKM. The V segment lost 6 bases and the J segment 7 bases; nucleotides outside the gene matches: 10. As DNA, the CDR3 is TGTGCCAGCAGAGCGGGACTAGGGAGAGGGACCCAGTACTTC. The encoded protein is CASRAGLGRGTQYF. Full variable domain (outside the CDR3, taken from reference TRBV28 and TRBJ2-5): DVKVTQSSRYLVKRTGEKVFLECVQDMDHENMFWYRQDPGLGLRLIYFSYDVKMKEKGDIPEGYSVSREKKERFSLILESASTNQTSMYLCASRAGLGRGTQYFGPGTRLLVL.